The text below deals with one T cell receptor (beta chain). Its cognate antigen is unknown. The data stem from a study of T cell responses to AZD1222 COVID-19 vaccine. Study results and limitations: As reported, nearly half of all spike-specific TCRs target variant regions that are unmutated. Baseline seropositivity characterized only six AZD1222 recipients. Vaccination with two AZD1222 doses was followed by a rise in Spike-specific TCR breadth and depth. There were vaccine-associated CD4 TCRs across spike, dominant at 160-218 and 743-854.

Data came from immunoSEQ multiplex PCR; TCRdb stores just in-frame clones and leaves some out. Here the sample spans about 120,000 clones, around 87% being singletons. The length of the CDR3 is 17 residues. After removal of 4 bases from V and 13 bases from J, the junction contained 20 bases not matched to a gene. CDR1 and CDR2 from the germline V gene are LGHDT and YNNKEL (reference sequence). The receptor was derived from an adult in good health. Here the sequenced sample was peripheral blood, taken on day 0 of AZD1222 vaccination. This chain uses TRBV3-1 (or the pseudogene TRBV3-2) with TRBJ2-1; the match to TRBD2 covers 9 bases. This chain's CDR3 is CASSPGTLAGRGGLQFF. CDR3 DNA sequence: TGTGCCAGCAGCCCGGGCACACTAGCGGGCCGCGGGGGTTTACAGTTCTTC.